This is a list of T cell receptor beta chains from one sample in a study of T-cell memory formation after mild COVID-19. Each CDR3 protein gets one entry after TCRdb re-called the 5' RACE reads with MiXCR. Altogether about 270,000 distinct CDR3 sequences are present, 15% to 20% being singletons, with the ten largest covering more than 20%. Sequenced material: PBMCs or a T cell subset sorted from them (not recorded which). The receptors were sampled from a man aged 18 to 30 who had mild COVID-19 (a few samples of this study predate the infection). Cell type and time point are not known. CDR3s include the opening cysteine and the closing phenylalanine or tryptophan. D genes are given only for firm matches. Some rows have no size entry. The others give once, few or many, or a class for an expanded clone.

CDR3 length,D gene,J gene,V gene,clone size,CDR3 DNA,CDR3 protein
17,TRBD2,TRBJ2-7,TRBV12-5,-,TGTGCTAGTGGTTTTTTACTAGCGGGGGGGGCATTGAACGAGCAGTACTTC,CASGFLLAGGALNEQYF
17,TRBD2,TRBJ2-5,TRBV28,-,TGTGCCAGCAGTCGACCAGCGGGGGGGCCAAATGATGAGACCCAGTACTTC,CASSRPAGGPNDETQYF
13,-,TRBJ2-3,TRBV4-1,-,TGCGCCAGCAGCCAAGATAGAAGCGGACCGCAGTATTTT,CASSQDRSGPQYF
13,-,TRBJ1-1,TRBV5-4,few,TGTGCCAGCAGCTCCATTGGACAGTTTGAAGCTTTCTTT,CASSSIGQFEAFF
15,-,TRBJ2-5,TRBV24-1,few,TGTGCCACCAGTGATCCGAGGGGGGATGGAGAGACCCAGTACTTC,CATSDPRGDGETQYF
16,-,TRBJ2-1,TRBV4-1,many,TGCGCCAGCAGCCAAGAGGTCTCAGCCTCCTACAATGAGCAGTTCTTC,CASSQEVSASYNEQFF
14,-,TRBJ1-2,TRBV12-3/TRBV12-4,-,TGTGCCAGCAGTCCACGACAGCCCATCTATGGCTACACCTTC,CASSPRQPIYGYTF
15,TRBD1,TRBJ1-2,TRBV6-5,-,TGTGCCAGCAGTTACTCGCCACAGGGGACCTATGGCTACACCTTC,CASSYSPQGTYGYTF
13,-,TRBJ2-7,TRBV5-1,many,TGCGCCAGCACGTCAGCGGACTCCTACGAGCAGTACTTC,CASTSADSYEQYF
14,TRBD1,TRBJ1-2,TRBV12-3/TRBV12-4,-,TGTGCCAGCAGTTTCAGACAGGGGGCATATGGCTACACCTTC,CASSFRQGAYGYTF
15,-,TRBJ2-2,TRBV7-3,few,TGTGCCAGCAGCTTACAGGGGCAGAACACCGGGGAGCTGTTTTTT,CASSLQGQNTGELFF
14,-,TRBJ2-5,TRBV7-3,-,TGTGCCAGCAGCCCGTCGGGAGGCGGGGGCACCCAGTACTTC,CASSPSGGGGTQYF
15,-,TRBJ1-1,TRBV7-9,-,TGTGCCAGCAGCTTAGCCCCCTTGGCAGGGCCTGAAGCTTTCTTT,CASSLAPLAGPEAFF
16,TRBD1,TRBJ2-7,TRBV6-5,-,TGTGCCAGCAGTTACGCGGTCAGACAGGGGTACTACGAGCAGTACTTC,CASSYAVRQGYYEQYF
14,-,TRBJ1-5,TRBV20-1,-,TGCAGTGCTAGAGATGGGGCTAGTGGACAGCCCCAGCATTTT,CSARDGASGQPQHF
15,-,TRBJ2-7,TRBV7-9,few,TGTGCCAGCAGCTTACTGGCTCCGCAGCAGGGCGAGCAGTACTTC,CASSLLAPQQGEQYF
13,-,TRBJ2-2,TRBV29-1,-,TGCAGCGTTTCCAGGGTTAACACCGGGGAGCTGTTTTTT,CSVSRVNTGELFF
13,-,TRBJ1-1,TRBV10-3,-,TGTGCCATCCAAGGCCCGACAGGCACTGAAGCTTTCTTT,CAIQGPTGTEAFF
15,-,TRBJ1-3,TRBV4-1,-,TGCGCCAGCAGCCAAGATTGGGGCTCTGGAAACACCATATATTTT,CASSQDWGSGNTIYF
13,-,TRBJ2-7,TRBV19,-,TGTGCCAGTAGTATATACATCGCCTACGAGCAGTACTTC,CASSIYIAYEQYF
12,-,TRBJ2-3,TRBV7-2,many,TGTGCCAGCAGCTTAGCACTACATACGCAGTATTTT,CASSLALHTQYF
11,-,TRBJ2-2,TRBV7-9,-,TGTGCCAGCAGCCCTATCAGGGAGCTGTTTTTT,CASSPIRELFF
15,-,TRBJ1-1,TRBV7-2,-,TGTGCCAGCAGCACGTACGCCTCCCTGAACACTGAAGCTTTCTTT,CASSTYASLNTEAFF
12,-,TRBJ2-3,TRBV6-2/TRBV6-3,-,TGTGCCAGCTTCCGGGTGGGAGATACGCAGTATTTT,CASFRVGDTQYF
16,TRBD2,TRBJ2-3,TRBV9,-,TGTGCCAGCAGCGTAGGGGGCGGCGGGGGGCGAGATACGCAGTATTTT,CASSVGGGGGRDTQYF
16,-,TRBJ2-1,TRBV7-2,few,TGTGCCACCAAAGCCTCGCCGGTCGTAGGGCGGGATGAGCAGTTCTTC,CATKASPVVGRDEQFF
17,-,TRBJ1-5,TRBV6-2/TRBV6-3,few,TGTGCCAGCTCCAGCGGGGGTGTAAGAGGGCTGAATCAGCCCCAGCATTTT,CASSSGGVRGLNQPQHF
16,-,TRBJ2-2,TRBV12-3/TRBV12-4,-,TGTGCCAGCAGTTTACGAAGAACAGCGAACACCGGGGAGCTGTTTTTT,CASSLRRTANTGELFF
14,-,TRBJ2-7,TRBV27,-,TGTGCCAGCAGTTTATCGGGGGTAGCCTACGAGCAGTACTTC,CASSLSGVAYEQYF
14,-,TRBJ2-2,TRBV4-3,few,TGCGCCAGCAGCCTGGGGGATTTCACCGGGGAGCTGTTTTTT,CASSLGDFTGELFF
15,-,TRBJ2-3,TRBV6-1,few,TGTGCCAGCGGCTACCGGGACCCCGCAGGAGATACGCAGTATTTT,CASGYRDPAGDTQYF
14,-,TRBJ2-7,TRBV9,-,TGTGCCAGCAGCGTAGATCCACAGCCCTACGAGCAGTACTTC,CASSVDPQPYEQYF
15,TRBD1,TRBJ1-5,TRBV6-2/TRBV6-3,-,TGTGCCAGCAGTCGCGGAGGACAGGGAAGTCAGCCCCAGCATTTT,CASSRGGQGSQPQHF
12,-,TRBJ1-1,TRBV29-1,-,TGCAGCGTTGAACGGGCAGCCACTGAAGCTTTCTTT,CSVERAATEAFF
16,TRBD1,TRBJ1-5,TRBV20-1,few,TGCAGTGCTACGATCCCGGGACAGGGGGCGAATCAGCCCCAGCATTTT,CSATIPGQGANQPQHF
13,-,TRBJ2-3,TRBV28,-,TGTGCCAGCAGTATACCCCCTGGGAATACGCAGTATTTT,CASSIPPGNTQYF
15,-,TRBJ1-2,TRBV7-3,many,TGTGCCAGCAGCTTGGGGCCAGACTCTAACTATGGCTACACCTTC,CASSLGPDSNYGYTF
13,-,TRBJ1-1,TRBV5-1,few,TGCGCCAGCACCCTACAGGGGAACACTGAAGCTTTCTTT,CASTLQGNTEAFF
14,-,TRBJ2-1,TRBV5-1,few,TGCGCCAGCAGCTTGGTGGCTACCTACAATGAGCAGTTCTTC,CASSLVATYNEQFF
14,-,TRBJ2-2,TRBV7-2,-,TGTGCCAGCAGCTTAGTCCATCTCGCCGGGGAGCTGTTTTTT,CASSLVHLAGELFF
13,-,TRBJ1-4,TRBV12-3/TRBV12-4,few,TGTGCCAGCAGGGAAGGGTACGGCGAAAAACTGTTTTTT,CASREGYGEKLFF
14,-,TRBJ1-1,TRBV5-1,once,TGCGCCAGCAGCTTGTGGGGCCAGAACACTGAAGCTTTCTTT,CASSLWGQNTEAFF
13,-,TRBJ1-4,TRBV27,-,TGTGCCAGTTTGACAGGCAAGAATGAAAAACTGTTTTTT,CASLTGKNEKLFF
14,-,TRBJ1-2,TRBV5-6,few,TGTGCCAGCAGCTTGGCAGGGTTCGTCTATGGCTACACCTTC,CASSLAGFVYGYTF
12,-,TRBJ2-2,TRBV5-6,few,TGTGCCAGCAGCTTCTATAGCGGGGAGCTGTTTTTT,CASSFYSGELFF